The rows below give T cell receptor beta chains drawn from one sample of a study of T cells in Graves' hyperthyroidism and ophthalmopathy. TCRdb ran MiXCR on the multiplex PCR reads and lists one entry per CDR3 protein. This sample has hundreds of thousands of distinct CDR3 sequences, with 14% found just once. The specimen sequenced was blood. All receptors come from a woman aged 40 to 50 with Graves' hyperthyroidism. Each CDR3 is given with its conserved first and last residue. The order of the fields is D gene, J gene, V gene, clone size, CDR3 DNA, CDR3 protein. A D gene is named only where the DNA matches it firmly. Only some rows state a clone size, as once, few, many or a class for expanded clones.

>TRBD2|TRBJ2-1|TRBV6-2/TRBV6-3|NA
TGTGCCAGCAGCCTAGGACTAGCGGGGGCCGTCGAGCAGTTCTTC
CASSLGLAGAVEQFF
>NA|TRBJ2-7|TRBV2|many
TGTGCCAGCAGTGAAGCCGGGACACCGCGCTACGAGCAGTACTTC
CASSEAGTPRYEQYF
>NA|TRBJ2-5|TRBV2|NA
TGTGCCAGCAGTTTGCCCGGAGAGACCCGGTACTTC
CASSLPGETRYF
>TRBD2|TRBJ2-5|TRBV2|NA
TGTGCCAGTAGTGAAGCTAGCATGGGGGGGGGAGAGACCCAGTACTTC
CASSEASMGGGETQYF
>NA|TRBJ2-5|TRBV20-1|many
TGCAGTGCCTCCCAGCTAGAGACCCAGTACTTC
CSASQLETQYF
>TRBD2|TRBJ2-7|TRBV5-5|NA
TGTGTCAGCAGCCCGGGGGGACCGCTCTACGAGCAGTACTTC
CVSSPGGPLYEQYF
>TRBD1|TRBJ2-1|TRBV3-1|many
TGTGCCAGCAGCCATGACAGGGGGCTCTCCTACAATGAGCAGTTCTTC
CASSHDRGLSYNEQFF
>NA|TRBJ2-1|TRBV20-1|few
TGCAGTGCTAACGACTACAATGAGCAGTTCTTC
CSANDYNEQFF
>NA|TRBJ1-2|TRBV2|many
TGTGCCAGCAGTCGGGACATCGATGGCTACACCTTC
CASSRDIDGYTF
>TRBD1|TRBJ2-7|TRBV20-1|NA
TGCAGTGCCCAGACAGGGGGGTACGAGCAGTACTTC
CSAQTGGYEQYF
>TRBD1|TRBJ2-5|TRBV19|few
TGTGCCAGTAGTACCGGGACAGGGGGTATTGGAGAGACCCAGTACTTC
CASSTGTGGIGETQYF
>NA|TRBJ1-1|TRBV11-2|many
TGTGCCAGCAGCTTAGTCGGCTCAGTGAACACTGAAGCTTTCTTT
CASSLVGSVNTEAFF
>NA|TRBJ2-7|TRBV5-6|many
TGTGCCAGCAGCTTGAAAGGTACTTTCGCACAGCGATCCTACGAGCAGTACTTC
CASSLKGTFAQRSYEQYF
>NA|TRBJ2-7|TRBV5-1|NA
TGCGCCAGCAACTATCGAGGGGGGGAGCAGTACTTC
CASNYRGGEQYF
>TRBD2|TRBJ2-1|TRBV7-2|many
TGTGCCAGCAGCCCCCTAGCGGGACCCCGGAGCAATGAGCAGTTCTTC
CASSPLAGPRSNEQFF
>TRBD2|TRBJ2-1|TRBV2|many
TGTGCCAGCAGTGAAGCGCGGGGGACTAGCGGGAGCAATGAGCAGTTCTTC
CASSEARGTSGSNEQFF
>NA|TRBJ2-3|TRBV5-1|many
TGCGCCAGCAGCACAGGCGGCGCAAGCACAGATACGCAGTATTTT
CASSTGGASTDTQYF
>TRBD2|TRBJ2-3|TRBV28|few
TGTGCCAGCATCCGGGGACTACCCACAGATACGCAGTATTTT
CASIRGLPTDTQYF
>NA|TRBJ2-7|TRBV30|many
TGTGCCTGGAGTGTCGGGCAGGGGATCTACGAGCAGTACTTC
CAWSVGQGIYEQYF
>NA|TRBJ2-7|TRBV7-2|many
TGTGCCAGCAGCTCGAACAGGGCCATACCCTCCTACGAGCAGTACTTC
CASSSNRAIPSYEQYF
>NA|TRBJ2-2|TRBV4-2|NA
TGTGCCAGCAGCCAAGGGGGCTATGACGGGGAGCTGTTTTTT
CASSQGGYDGELFF
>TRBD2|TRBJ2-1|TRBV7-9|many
TGTGCCAGCAGCCAGGCCGGGACTAGCGGGAATGAGCAGTTCTTC
CASSQAGTSGNEQFF
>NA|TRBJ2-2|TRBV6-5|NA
TGTGCCAGCAGTTACCAGGGGAACACCGGGGAGCTGTTTTTT
CASSYQGNTGELFF
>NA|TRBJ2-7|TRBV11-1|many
TGTGCCAGCAGCCTGGGATGGGACTCTACCAAATACGAGCAGTACTTC
CASSLGWDSTKYEQYF
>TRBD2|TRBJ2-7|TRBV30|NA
TGTGCCTGGGGTGGGGCCCTAACTAGCGGGAGGGTCTACGAGCAGTACTTC
CAWGGALTSGRVYEQYF
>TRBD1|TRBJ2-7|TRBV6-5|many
TGTGCCAGCAGTTACTCGTTGCAGGGGGTCGAGCAGTACTTC
CASSYSLQGVEQYF
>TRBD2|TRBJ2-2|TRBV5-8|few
TGTGCCAGCAGCGTGGGACTAGCGGGAGGCACCGGGGAGCTGTTTTTT
CASSVGLAGGTGELFF
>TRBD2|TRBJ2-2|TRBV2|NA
TGTGCCAGCGGAGGGGGAGCGGGAGCCACCGGGGAGCTGTTTTTT
CASGGGAGATGELFF
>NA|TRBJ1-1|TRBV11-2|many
TGTGCCAGCAGCTACTCGGGCCAGCTTGAAGCTTTCTTT
CASSYSGQLEAFF
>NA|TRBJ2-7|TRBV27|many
TGTGCCAGCAGATCGTTGGGTCGGACCTACGAGCAGTACTTC
CASRSLGRTYEQYF
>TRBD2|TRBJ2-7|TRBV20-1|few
TGCAGTGCTAGAGGTCCCAGAGGGCGAGCGGGGGGGGGCGAGCAGTACTTC
CSARGPRGRAGGGEQYF
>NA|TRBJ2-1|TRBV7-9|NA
TGTGCCAGTTACAGGGTTAATGAGCAGTTCTTC
CASYRVNEQFF
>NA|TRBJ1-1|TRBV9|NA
TGTGCCAGCAGCGTAGAAACCCGGGACACGGGAGGGTACACTGAAGCTTTCTTT
CASSVETRDTGGYTEAFF
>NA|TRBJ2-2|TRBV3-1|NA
TGTGCCAGCAGGGGGGCGCTCGGGGAGCTGTTTTTT
CASRGALGELFF
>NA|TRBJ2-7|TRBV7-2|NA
TGTGCCAGCAGCTGGACAGCAGCGTACGAGCAGTACTTC
CASSWTAAYEQYF
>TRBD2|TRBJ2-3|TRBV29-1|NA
TGCAGCGTTCGACCAAGCGGGAGTTCAGCAGATACGCAGTATTTT
CSVRPSGSSADTQYF